One and the same sample provided the 11 T cell receptor beta chains below, sequenced in a study of control samples from healthy donors and cancer patients. Libraries were prepared by immunoSEQ multiplex PCR; TCRdb keeps only in-frame clonotypes and omits some of them. The sample contains some 150,000 clones, roughly 93% of which appear only once. Sequencing was done on a sample of blood. The receptor set was obtained from a man in his forties or fifties in good health.

This chain links TRBV5-5 with TRBJ2-3; 11 positions agree with TRBD2. The V and J ends lost 3 bases and 0 bases, in that order; junction bases with no gene match: 3. CDR3 length: 16 amino acids. Germline assignment: CDR1 SGHKS and CDR2 YYEKEE (reference sequence). The CDR3 here is CASSWRTSGSTDTQYF. CDR3 in DNA: TGTGCCAGCAGCTGGAGGACTAGCGGGAGCACAGATACGCAGTATTTT.

V usage is TRBV28 and J usage is TRBJ2-7; unclear D gene. Between the trimmed V and J ends, which lost 8 bases and 5 bases, there was a span of 7 bases. The CDR3 is 10 residues long. Germline CDR1 MDHEN, CDR2 SYDVKM. The CDR3: CASGSNEQYF. Here the CDR3 DNA reads TGTGCCAGCGGCTCGAACGAGCAGTACTTC.

This rearrangement joins TRBV5-1 to TRBJ2-1; the D gene is possibly TRBD1 (7 bases). This CDR3 has 16 amino acids. V shed 0 bases and J shed 7 bases, with 17 bases lying between them. Germline V gene data show CDR1 as SGHRS and CDR2 as YFSETQ. CDR3 protein: CASSLAGSGGLNEQFF. CDR3 sequence (DNA): TGCGCCAGCAGCTTGGCGGGCTCAGGGGGGTTGAATGAGCAGTTCTTC. Looking up the rest from reference TRBV5-1 and TRBJ2-1 gives the full variable domain: KAGVTQTPRYLIKTRGQQVTLSCSPISGHRSVSWYQQTPGQGLQFLFEYFSETQRNKGNFPGRFSGRQFSNSRSEMNVSTLELGDSALYLCASSLAGSGGLNEQFFGPGTRLTVL.

The chain combines TRBV7-9 with TRBJ2-2; no reliable D call. The CDR3 consists of 14 residues. Germline V CDR1 and CDR2: SEHNR, FQNEAQ (reference sequence). The V end lost 2 bases, the J end lost 4 bases, and 8 bases lay between the germline ends. For the CDR3, the DNA is TGTGCCAGCAGCTTAAGTCAGAGCACCGGGGAGCTGTTTTTT. This sequence encodes CASSLSQSTGELFF.

This chain uses TRBV6-5 with TRBJ1-1; D may be TRBD1 (6 bases). This CDR3 has 14 residues. Germline-derived CDR1 and CDR2 are MNHEY and SVGAGI. Trimming pared 0 bases from V and 4 bases from J, leaving 9 bases between. Here the CDR3 reads CASSYSNRATEAFF. The CDR3 DNA follows: TGTGCCAGCAGTTACTCGAACAGGGCCACTGAAGCTTTCTTT.

The chain has TRBV5-1 and TRBJ2-2; tentatively, D is TRBD2 (6 bases). The CDR3 is made up of 16 amino acids. The germline V and J ends were trimmed by 3 bases and 1 base, with 13 bases remaining between them. The germline CDR1 and CDR2 sequences are SGHRS and YFSETQ. CDR3 sequence reads: CASSWSSGVNTGELFF. Written as DNA, the CDR3 is TGCGCCAGCAGCTGGAGTAGCGGAGTGAACACCGGGGAGCTGTTTTTT.

The gene calls are TRBV12-5 and TRBJ2-6; no reliable D call. CDR1 and CDR2 (germline): LGHNT, FRNRAP. There are 13 residues in the CDR3. Trimming pared 6 bases from V and 1 base from J, leaving 4 bases between. The CDR3 DNA follows: TGTGCTAGTGGCCGATCTGGGGCCAACGTCCTGACTTTC. Its translation is CASGRSGANVLTF.

This clone showed up just a few times. This chain links TRBV4-2 with TRBJ1-1; unclear D gene. Trimming took off 0 bases at V and 2 bases at J, with 10 bases between the two ends. The CDR3 is 15 amino acids. CDR1 and CDR2 from the germline V gene are LGHNA and YNFKEQ. CDR3 amino acids: CASSQDPSGNTEAFF. In DNA form, the CDR3 reads TGTGCCAGCAGCCAAGACCCCTCGGGTAACACTGAAGCTTTCTTT.

V is TRBV24-1 and J is TRBJ2-3, with D tentatively TRBD2 (6 bases). CDR1 is KGHDR, CDR2 SFDVKD, per germline. This CDR3 is 16 amino acids long. Between the trimmed V and J ends, which lost 4 bases and 3 bases, there was a span of 16 bases. CDR3 protein: CATSEPGTGKTDTQYF. Here the CDR3 DNA reads TGTGCCACCAGTGAGCCCGGGACTGGGAAGACAGATACGCAGTATTTT.

V and J are TRBV7-9 and TRBJ1-2; 7 nucleotides align to TRBD1. Per germline, CDR1 SEHNR and CDR2 FQNEAQ (reference sequence). The trim removed 5 bases at V and 8 bases at J, leaving 5 bases unmatched. The CDR3 runs 12 residues. CDR3 region: CASSPQGSGYTF. In DNA, the CDR3 is TGTGCCAGCAGCCCACAGGGGAGCGGCTACACCTTC.

This clone appeared a single time. V usage is TRBV3-1 (or the pseudogene TRBV3-2) and J usage is TRBJ2-1; D may be TRBD1 (5 bases). Germline CDR1 reads LGHDT; CDR2 reads YNNKEL (reference sequence). The CDR3 covers 11 residues. V shed 5 bases and J shed 9 bases, with 8 bases lying between them. CDR3 region: CASSVTGEQFF. The CDR3 DNA reads TGTGCCAGCAGCGTAACAGGTGAGCAGTTCTTC.